This section outlines one T cell receptor beta chain sequence together with its context. The data originate from a study of blood T cell repertoires in COVID-19. Study summary: Material from acute and convalescent COVID-19 was sourced from the United States, Italy and Spain.

Profiling relied on immunoSEQ multiplex PCR, and the TCRdb table lists in-frame clones only, not all of them. The sample consists of approximately 220,000 clones, 80% to 90% of them appearing once. This CDR3 is built from 13 residues. The V end was cut by 3 bases, the J end by 6 bases, with 10 bases between. Per germline, CDR1 SGHTA and CDR2 FQGTGA. The rearrangement uses TRBV7-3 and TRBJ2-3, with a possible D match to TRBD2 (5 bases). This TCR came from a woman in her fifties or sixties who had recovered from COVID-19. Material for sequencing was peripheral blood. The CDR3 DNA reads as TGTGCCAGCAGCTTTCTAGCTTCGGATACGCAGTATTTT. Amino acids: CASSFLASDTQYF.